This T cell receptor beta chain was captured by sequencing in a study of early T cells in non-severe SARS-CoV-2 infection. This clonotype came up many times. Its antigen is unidentified. Study-wide results and limits: There was a bias toward anti-spike CD8 responses in VDJdb matching, which missed private and CD4 specificities.

Tagging with unique molecular identifiers was applied to individual cDNA molecules. TCRdb re-derived calls from the 5' RACE reads in MiXCR, one entry per CDR3 protein. The sample includes about 49,000 distinct CDR3 sequences, less than 4.5% of them seen just once. The receptor was derived from an adult who was a healthcare worker with PCR-confirmed SARS-CoV-2 infection or an uninfected control (not recorded which). Specimen: whole blood.

The chain's CDR3 is CAISESTHGRAPNYGYTF. The CDR3 DNA follows: TGTGCCATCAGTGAGTCGACGCACGGTAGGGCACCTAACTATGGCTACACCTTC. The chain carries TRBV10-3 and TRBJ1-2; D gene unclear. Germline values: CDR1 ENHRY, CDR2 SYGVKD. Trimming took 0 bases from V and 0 from J, leaving 17 bases between them. This CDR3 spans 18 amino acids.